Following are 3 T cell receptor beta chains from one sample sequenced in a study of blood T cells in healthy people across ages. The use of a sample-barcoded 5' primer and a J-beta primer mix characterized a second PCR of 7 to 11 cycles. TCRdb reprocessed the 5' RACE reads with MiXCR, giving one entry per CDR3 protein. The profile shows roughly 1.9 million distinct CDR3 sequences, more than 35% of them singletons. Sequencing used blood. These receptors originate from a human donor in good health.

The V call is TRBV20-1, the J call TRBJ1-2; D gene unclear. The ends were cut back, 6 bases at V and 2 bases at J, with 13 bases in the middle. CDR1 is DFQATT and CDR2 is SNEGSKA in the germline V gene (reference sequence). CDR3 length: 13 amino acids. Here the CDR3 reads CSAQPPGNYGYTF. The CDR3 nucleotides read TGCAGTGCCCAACCCCCGGGGAACTATGGCTACACCTTC.

This chain joins TRBV15 and TRBJ2-1; tentatively, D is TRBD1 (5 bases). The germline gives CDR1 LNHNV, CDR2 YYDKDF (reference sequence). The CDR3 extends over 13 amino acids. V was pared by 1 base and J by 12 bases, with 13 bases between. The CDR3 nucleotides read TGTGCCACCAGCAGAGGGGGCGACCGAGGGCAGTTCTTC. Its translation is CATSRGGDRGQFF. The whole variable domain, remainder taken from reference TRBV15 and TRBJ2-1, is DAMVIQNPRYQVTQFGKPVTLSCSQTLNHNVMYWYQQKSSQAPKLLFHYYDKDFNNEADTPDNFQSRRPNTSFCFLDIRSPGLGDTAMYLCATSRGGDRGQFFGPGTRLTVL.

As for this clonotype: A junction end diverges from the germline sequence, so it may reflect a read error. The chain couples TRBV29-1 to TRBJ1-5; D unclear. The V gene's germline CDR1 is SQVTM and CDR2 ANQGSEA. This CDR3 has 13 residues. The CDR3 loop is CSVVVQPNRPQHF. The CDR3 DNA is TGCAGCGTTGTCGTACAGCCCAATCGGCCCCAGCATTTT. The full variable domain, rest sourced from reference TRBV29-1 and TRBJ1-5, is SAVISQKPSRDICQRGTSLTIQCQVDSQVTMMFWYRQQPGQSLTLIATANQGSEATYESGFVIDKFPISRPNLTFSTLTVSNMSPEDSSIYLCSVVVQPNRPQHFGDGTRLSIL.